The TCR beta chain under discussion was sequenced for a study of blood T cell repertoires in COVID-19. Across the study: Nucleic acid was either cDNA or gDNA, and it came from T cells, B-cell-depleted T cells, or PBMCs.

V lost 4 bases and J 7 bases, leaving 14 bases between the germline ends. The CDR3 totals 12 residues. The germline gives CDR1 SQVTM, CDR2 ANQGSEA. Original processing methods: Cell counts per sample came from amplifying reference gene primers. Libraries were prepared by immunoSEQ multiplex PCR; TCRdb keeps only in-frame clonotypes and omits some of them. From that table come the V and J calls and clone size; the DNA was used to work out D and trimming. The table lists some 87,000 clones, 85% to 90% of them singletons. The J gene is TRBJ2-7, the V gene TRBV29-1; perhaps TRBD2 as D (6 bases). The sequenced material came from peripheral blood. The sequence was collected from a human donor with COVID-19, enrolled during active disease. The donor label of this sample is uncertain. CDR3 sequence reads: CSVGHLRGEQYF. For the CDR3, the DNA is TGCAGCGTTGGACACCTCCGGGGGGAGCAGTACTTC.